These T cell receptor beta chains were read from a single sample in a study of T cell repertoires in cytomegalovirus infection. TCRdb used MiXCR to reprocess the reads, holding one entry per CDR3 protein. The sample lists around 350,000 distinct CDR3 sequences; 15% to 20% were seen once. The specimen sequenced was PBMCs. These receptors were taken from a human donor in good health (CMV status not recorded). Some clones in this sample may be carry-over from other donors' samples. Each CDR3 is given with its conserved first and last residue. The D gene is left open where the match is weak. Clone size is stated in some rows and not others, as once, few, many or a class when expanded.

TRBV7-8	TRBJ1-2	16	.	many	CASSFFRDPPPSGYTF	TGTGCCAGCAGCTTTTTCCGGGACCCACCCCCCTCTGGCTACACCTTC
TRBV7-2	TRBJ2-1	13	.	many	CASSPGGSSRQFF	TGTGCCAGCAGCCCTGGGGGGTCGAGCCGTCAGTTCTTC
TRBV27	TRBJ1-6	13	TRBD1	.	CASKQGLGSPLHF	TGTGCCAGCAAACAGGGGTTGGGGTCACCCCTCCACTTT
TRBV19	TRBJ1-6	16	.	.	CASSILAGVGDSPLHF	TGTGCCAGTAGTATACTGGCAGGGGTAGGGGATTCACCCCTCCACTTT
TRBV27	TRBJ2-7	15	TRBD2	many	CASSRRTSGSEEQYF	TGTGCCAGCAGTCGCCGGACTAGCGGGAGTGAAGAGCAGTACTTC
TRBV3-1	TRBJ1-5	12	.	.	CASSPGPGAQHF	TGTGCCAGCAGCCCTGGACCCGGGGCCCAGCATTTT
TRBV12-3/TRBV12-4	TRBJ2-2	16	TRBD1	.	CASTPGDRGFYGELFF	TGTGCCAGCACCCCGGGGGACAGGGGGTTCTACGGGGAGCTGTTTTTT
TRBV7-2	TRBJ2-5	14	.	many	CASSFIGGQETQYF	TGTGCCAGCAGCTTCATTGGCGGCCAAGAGACCCAGTACTTC
TRBV7-2	TRBJ1-4	15	.	many	CASSYTGATNEKLFF	TGTGCCAGCAGTTATACAGGAGCAACTAATGAAAAACTGTTTTTT
TRBV20-1	TRBJ2-1	13	.	.	CSAEEPNYNEQFF	TGCAGTGCCGAAGAACCGAACTACAATGAGCAGTTCTTC
TRBV7-9	TRBJ1-5	15	.	.	CASSPTGGFDQPQHF	TGTGCCAGCAGCCCCACGGGGGGGTTCGATCAGCCCCAGCATTTT
TRBV18	TRBJ1-1	13	.	.	CASSQWAGAEAFF	TGTGCCAGCTCTCAATGGGCAGGGGCCGAAGCTTTCTTT
TRBV5-4	TRBJ2-5	16	TRBD2	.	CASSLGTSGRYETQYF	TGTGCCAGCAGCTTGGGGACTAGCGGGAGGTATGAGACCCAGTACTTC
TRBV12-3/TRBV12-4	TRBJ1-3	18	.	.	CASSWARTADDSGNTIYF	TGTGCCAGCAGTTGGGCGCGGACAGCGGACGACTCTGGAAACACCATATATTTT
TRBV19	TRBJ2-3	16	.	few	CASSQWTTPGTDTQYF	TGTGCCAGTAGTCAATGGACTACCCCGGGCACAGATACGCAGTATTTT
TRBV7-9	TRBJ2-7	12	.	many	CASRGGSYEQYF	TGTGCCAGCCGAGGAGGGTCCTACGAGCAGTACTTC
TRBV10-3	TRBJ1-2	12	.	few	CAISADPYGYTF	TGTGCCATCAGTGCAGACCCGTATGGCTACACCTTC
TRBV7-2	TRBJ1-1	15	.	many	CASSFAGYGYTEAFF	TGTGCCAGCAGCTTTGCGGGCTACGGGTACACTGAAGCTTTCTTT
TRBV12-3/TRBV12-4	TRBJ1-1	13	.	few	CASRLGLNTEAFF	TGTGCCAGCAGGTTAGGCCTGAACACTGAAGCTTTCTTT
TRBV7-2	TRBJ2-3	12	.	many	CASSWGTDTQYF	TGTGCCAGCAGTTGGGGGACAGATACGCAGTATTTT
TRBV27	TRBJ2-2	15	.	few	CASRTTGPNTGELFF	TGTGCCAGCAGGACAACAGGGCCTAACACCGGGGAGCTGTTTTTT
TRBV7-2	TRBJ2-7	16	TRBD1	.	CASRLGRDRGSNEQYF	TGTGCCAGCAGGTTAGGTCGGGACAGGGGTTCCAACGAGCAGTACTTC
TRBV3-1	TRBJ1-6	11	.	.	CASSQGPPLHF	TGTGCCAGCAGCCAGGGCCCACCCCTCCACTTT
TRBV7-2	TRBJ2-2	16	.	.	CASSPPGREYTGELFF	TGTGCCAGCAGCCCACCTGGGCGGGAATACACCGGGGAGCTGTTTTTT
TRBV6-6	TRBJ1-1	15	.	.	CASLGSRGEDTEAFF	TGTGCCAGCCTTGGGTCGAGGGGCGAGGACACTGAAGCTTTCTTT
TRBV6-5	TRBJ1-1	15	TRBD1	.	CASSWSQGVYAEAFF	TGTGCCAGCAGTTGGTCACAGGGGGTATATGCTGAAGCTTTCTTT
TRBV20-1	TRBJ2-3	15	TRBD1	.	CSASPRDRGTDTQYF	TGCAGTGCTAGCCCCCGGGACAGGGGCACAGATACGCAGTATTTT
TRBV7-6	TRBJ2-1	16	.	many	CASSQRAGSSYNEQFF	TGTGCCAGCAGTCAGAGGGCGGGGAGCTCCTACAATGAGCAGTTCTTC
TRBV7-2	TRBJ1-6	16	.	many	CASSFRARTNNSPLHF	TGTGCCAGCAGCTTTCGGGCCAGAACTAATAATTCACCCCTCCACTTT
TRBV2	TRBJ2-6	16	.	.	CASRWTVGAGANVLTF	TGTGCCAGCCGATGGACAGTCGGCGCTGGGGCCAACGTCCTGACTTTC
TRBV7-9	TRBJ2-1	18	.	many	CASSLSEMVTSSYNEQFF	TGTGCCAGCAGCTTAAGCGAGATGGTTACAAGCTCCTACAATGAGCAGTTCTTC
TRBV6-5	TRBJ2-7	13	.	few	CATKTQASYEQYF	TGTGCCACCAAAACGCAGGCATCGTACGAGCAGTACTTC